Presented here are 12 T cell receptor beta chains from one specimen sequenced in a study of breast tumors, draining lymph nodes, adjacent tissues. The lymph nodes were axillary draining lymph nodes from breast cancer patients. TCRdb re-derived calls from the multiplex PCR reads in MiXCR, one entry per CDR3 protein. There are 200,000 or so distinct CDR3 sequences in the sample; around a third occur only once, and around 4.4% lies in the top ten. The sample was axillary lymph node tissue. Receptors originate from a female donor with breast cancer. Some clones in this sample may be carry-over from other donors' samples.

This clonotype was recorded only once. The gene calls are TRBV24-1 and TRBJ2-5, with 8 bases aligning to TRBD1. Germline CDR1 and CDR2: KGHDR and SFDVKD. The CDR3 runs to 15 residues. With V trimmed by 9 bases and J by 4 bases, 12 bases remained unmatched. The CDR3 DNA reads TGTGCCACCGAATCCGGGACAGGAGTCCGAGAGACCCAGTACTTC. Its protein is CATESGTGVRETQYF.

Of note for this clonotype: In this CDR3 the conserved last residue, phenylalanine or tryptophan, is missing, so a read error is likely. V gene TRBV7-2 combines with J gene TRBJ1-6; D possibly corresponds to TRBD1 (6 bases). V lost 4 bases and J 6 bases, leaving 13 bases between the germline ends. This CDR3 has 15 residues. The V gene's germline CDR1 is SGHTA and CDR2 FQGNSA. DNA of the CDR3: TGTGCCAGCAGCTCGGACAGTCGGTTTAATTCACCCCTCCACTGC. Translating it yields CASSSDSRFNSPLHC.

The chain recombines TRBV19 with TRBJ1-6; the match to TRBD1 covers 8 bases. The CDR3 sequence is 15 residues long. Looked up from germline, CDR1 is LNHDA and CDR2 is SQIVND (reference sequence). Trimming took 3 bases from V and 6 from J; bases not matched to a gene: 4. The CDR3 DNA follows: TGTGCCAGTAGTATCGCCGGGACAGGTAATTCACCCCTCCACTTT. Its protein product is CASSIAGTGNSPLHF.

In this sample, this clonotype turned up a few times. The chain joins TRBV15 to TRBJ1-1; no reliable D call. This CDR3 region has 14 residues. Deletions cut 0 bases from V and 1 base from J, with 6 bases between. The germline V gene has CDR1 LNHNV and CDR2 YYDKDF (reference sequence). CDR3 residues: CATSRDHGNTEAFF. The CDR3 nucleotides are TGTGCCACCAGCAGAGATCATGGGAACACTGAAGCTTTCTTT.

The chain combines TRBV5-1 with TRBJ2-3; weak D call: TRBD1 (6 bases). The CDR3 is 15 residues long. Trimming removed 2 bases from V and 3 bases from J, with 13 bases in between. CDR1 and CDR2 from the germline V gene are SGHRS and YFSETQ. CDR3 nucleotides: TGCGCCAGCAGCTTTCCAACAGGGAAGACAGATACGCAGTATTTT. This codes for CASSFPTGKTDTQYF.

This clonotype showed up many times. This chain links TRBV5-5 with TRBJ2-3; D unresolved. Per germline, CDR1 SGHKS and CDR2 YYEKEE (reference sequence). The CDR3 sequence is 15 residues long. V was pared by 5 bases and J by 1 base, with 14 bases between. The CDR3 sequence: CASRMRQDGTDTQYF. CDR3 DNA sequence: TGTGCCAGCAGGATGAGGCAGGACGGCACAGATACGCAGTATTTT.

This chain connects TRBV6-6 to TRBJ2-1, with D possibly TRBD2 on 6 matching bases. The CDR3 is 13 amino acids. V gave up 7 bases and J gave up 4 bases, with 11 bases separating them. CDR1 and CDR2 from the germline V gene are MNHNY and SVGAGI (reference sequence). The CDR3 DNA sequence: TGTGCCAGCACCCCCGGGACTTACAATGAGCAGTTCTTC. It encodes CASTPGTYNEQFF.

Many counts were recorded for this clonotype. This chain links TRBV20-1 with TRBJ2-2; TRBD1 aligns across 7 bases. The germline gives CDR1 DFQATT, CDR2 SNEGSKA (reference sequence). The CDR3 extends over 15 amino acids. CDR3 DNA sequence: TGCACCGGAGACGGCAGGGGGAGACTTCCCGGGGAGCTGTTTTTT. It is translated as CTGDGRGRLPGELFF.

This clonotype was picked up many times. The chain carries TRBV5-5 and TRBJ1-4; weak D call: TRBD1 (5 bases). Per germline, CDR1 SGHKS and CDR2 YYEKEE (reference sequence). This CDR3 has 14 amino acids. Trimming left V 2 bases short and J 5 bases short, with 10 bases between. CDR3 loop: CASSLRQINEKLFF. CDR3 bases: TGTGCCAGCAGCTTAAGACAGATCAATGAAAAACTGTTTTTT.

This clonotype was seen a handful of times. The chain is built from TRBV6-1 and TRBJ2-3, with 7 bases lining up with TRBD2. Germline V gene sequence: CDR1 MNHNS, CDR2 SASEGT. The CDR3 has 15 amino acids. V was pared by 5 bases and J by 6 bases, with 11 bases of the junction left unmatched. CDR3 region: CASSHIGGRSDTQYF. CDR3 DNA: TGTGCCAGCAGTCATATAGGCGGGAGAAGTGATACGCAGTATTTT.

This clonotype has a count of ten or more. The chain recombines TRBV24-1 with TRBJ2-3; 7 bases line up with TRBD2. Trimming removed 5 bases from V and 0 bases from J; junction bases left unmatched: 7. This CDR3 is built from 16 residues. Germline lookup yields CDR1 KGHDR and CDR2 SFDVKD. The CDR3 bases are TGTGCCACCAGTGGGGGAGCGGGGCTAAGCACAGATACGCAGTATTTT. Translation: CATSGGAGLSTDTQYF.

Of note for this clonotype: A read error is possible here, since a much larger clone lies one base away. No conserved phenylalanine or tryptophan is present at the end of the CDR3, so a read error is the likely explanation. This sequence joins TRBV28 and TRBJ2-5; 8 nucleotides agree with TRBD2. Germline CDR1 MDHEN, CDR2 SYDVKM. The V segment lost 5 bases and the J segment 2 bases; nucleotides outside the gene matches: 7. There are 15 residues in the CDR3. CDR3 DNA sequence: TGTGCCAGCAGTCCCCCAGCTAGCGGGCAAGAGACCCAGTACGTC. As protein: CASSPPASGQETQYV.